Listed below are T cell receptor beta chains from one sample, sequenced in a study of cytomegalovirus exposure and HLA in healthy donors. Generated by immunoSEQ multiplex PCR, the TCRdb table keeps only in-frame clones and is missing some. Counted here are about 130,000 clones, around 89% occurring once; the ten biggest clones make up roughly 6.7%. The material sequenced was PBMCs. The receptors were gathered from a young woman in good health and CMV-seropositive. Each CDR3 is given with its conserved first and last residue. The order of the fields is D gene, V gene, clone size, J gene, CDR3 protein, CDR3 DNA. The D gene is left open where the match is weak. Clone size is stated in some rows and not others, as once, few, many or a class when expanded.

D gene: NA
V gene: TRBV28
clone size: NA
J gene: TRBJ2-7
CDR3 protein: CASSPGRGDLYSYEQYF
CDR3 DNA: TGTGCCAGCAGCCCCGGAAGGGGCGACCTTTACTCCTACGAGCAGTACTTC

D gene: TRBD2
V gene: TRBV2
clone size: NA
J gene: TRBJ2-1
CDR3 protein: CASSEERLAEQFF
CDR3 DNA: TGTGCCAGCAGTGAAGAAAGACTAGCGGAGCAGTTCTTC

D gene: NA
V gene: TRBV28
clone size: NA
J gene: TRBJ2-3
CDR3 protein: CASSFYRGWADTQYF
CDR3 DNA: TGTGCCAGCAGTTTCTATAGAGGGTGGGCAGATACGCAGTATTTT

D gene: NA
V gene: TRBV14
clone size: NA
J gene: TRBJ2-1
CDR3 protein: CASNRFGGPNSYNEQFF
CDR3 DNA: TGTGCCAGCAACCGCTTCGGGGGACCAAACTCCTACAATGAGCAGTTCTTC

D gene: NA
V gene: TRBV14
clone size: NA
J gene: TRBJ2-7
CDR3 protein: CASSPAGGLYEQYF
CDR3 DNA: TGTGCCAGCAGCCCGGCAGGAGGATTGTACGAGCAGTACTTC

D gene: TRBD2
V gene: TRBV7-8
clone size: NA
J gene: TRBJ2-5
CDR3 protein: CASQEERLAGGETQYF
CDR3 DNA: TGTGCCAGTCAAGAAGAGCGGCTAGCGGGAGGAGAGACCCAGTACTTC

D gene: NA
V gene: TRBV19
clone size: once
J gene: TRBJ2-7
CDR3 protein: CASSTDYEQYF
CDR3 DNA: TGTGCCAGTAGCACAGACTACGAGCAGTACTTC

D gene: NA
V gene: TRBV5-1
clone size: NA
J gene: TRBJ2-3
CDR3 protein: CASSYYYDDSLRDTQYF
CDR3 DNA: TGCGCCAGCAGTTATTACTACGACGACTCTTTGAGAGATACGCAGTATTTT

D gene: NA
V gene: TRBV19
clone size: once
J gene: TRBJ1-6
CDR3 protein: CASSPDSSYNSPLHF
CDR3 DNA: TGTGCCAGTAGCCCCGACAGCTCCTATAATTCACCCCTCCACTTT

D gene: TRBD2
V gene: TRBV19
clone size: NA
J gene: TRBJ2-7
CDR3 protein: CASSTRLAGTYEQYF
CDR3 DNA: TGTGCCAGTAGTACGAGACTAGCGGGAACCTACGAGCAGTACTTC

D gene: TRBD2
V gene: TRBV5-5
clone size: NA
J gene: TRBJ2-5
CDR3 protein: CASSLRTSGSETQYF
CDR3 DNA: TGTGCCAGCAGCTTGCGGACTAGCGGTTCCGAGACCCAGTACTTC

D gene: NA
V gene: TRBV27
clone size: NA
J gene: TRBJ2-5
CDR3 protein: CASSPHRDQETQYF
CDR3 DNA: TGTGCCAGCAGTCCCCACAGGGACCAAGAGACCCAGTACTTC

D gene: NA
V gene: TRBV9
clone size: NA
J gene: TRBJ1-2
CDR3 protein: CASSVGAGGYTF
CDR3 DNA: TGTGCCAGCAGCGTAGGGGCAGGTGGCTACACCTTC

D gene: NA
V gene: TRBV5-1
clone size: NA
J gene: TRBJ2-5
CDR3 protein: CASSLGPSGKQETQYF
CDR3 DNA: TGCGCCAGCAGCTTGGGGCCGTCAGGGAAACAAGAGACCCAGTACTTC

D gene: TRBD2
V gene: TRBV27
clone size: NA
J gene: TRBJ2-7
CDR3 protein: CASSLQAPTSGTLTSSYEQYF
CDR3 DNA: TGTGCCAGCAGTCTCCAGGCCCCGACTAGCGGGACCCTTACAAGCTCCTACGAGCAGTACTTC

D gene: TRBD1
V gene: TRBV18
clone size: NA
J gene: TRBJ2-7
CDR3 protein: CASSPRDRGAYEQYF
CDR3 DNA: TGTGCCAGCTCACCCAGAGACAGGGGCGCCTACGAGCAGTACTTC

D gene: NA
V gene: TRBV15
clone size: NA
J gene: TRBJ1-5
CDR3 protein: CATSRVREDQPQHF
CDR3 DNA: TGTGCCACCAGCAGAGTCAGGGAGGATCAGCCCCAGCATTTT

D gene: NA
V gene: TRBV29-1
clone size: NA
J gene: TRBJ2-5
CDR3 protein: CSVEGTEETQYF
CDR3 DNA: TGCAGCGTTGAAGGCACAGAAGAGACCCAGTACTTC

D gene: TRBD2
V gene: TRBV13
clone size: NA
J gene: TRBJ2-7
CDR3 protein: CASSLRLAPYEQYF
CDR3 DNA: TGTGCCAGCAGCTTACGACTAGCCCCCTACGAGCAGTACTTC

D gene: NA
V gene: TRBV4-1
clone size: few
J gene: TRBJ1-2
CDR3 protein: CASSQGPRQGYTF
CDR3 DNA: TGCGCCAGCAGCCAAGGACCGAGACAGGGCTACACCTTC

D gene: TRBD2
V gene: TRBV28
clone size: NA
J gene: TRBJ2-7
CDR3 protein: CASSLLGSGSNEQYF
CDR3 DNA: TGTGCCAGCAGTTTATTGGGTAGCGGGAGCAACGAGCAGTACTTC

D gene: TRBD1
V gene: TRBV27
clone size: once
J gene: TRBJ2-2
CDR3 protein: CASTSQGGRIGELFF
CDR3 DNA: TGTGCCAGCACCTCACAGGGGGGCCGTATCGGGGAGCTGTTTTTT

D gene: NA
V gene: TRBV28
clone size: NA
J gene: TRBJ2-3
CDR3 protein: CASSLPGDTDTQYF
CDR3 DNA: TGTGCCAGCAGTTTACCAGGTGACACAGATACGCAGTATTTT

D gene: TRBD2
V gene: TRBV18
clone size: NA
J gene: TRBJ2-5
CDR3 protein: CASSPDGGYQETQYF
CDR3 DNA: TGTGCCAGCTCACCAGACGGGGGGTACCAAGAGACCCAGTACTTC

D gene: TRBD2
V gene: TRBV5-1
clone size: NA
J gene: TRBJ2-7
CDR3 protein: CASSLALAGYEQYF
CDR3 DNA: TGCGCCAGCAGCTTGGCACTAGCGGGGTACGAGCAGTACTTC

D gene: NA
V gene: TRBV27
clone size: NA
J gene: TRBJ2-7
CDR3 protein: CASSPPPRGASYEQYF
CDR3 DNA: TGTGCCAGCAGCCCTCCCCCACGGGGGGCCTCCTACGAGCAGTACTTC

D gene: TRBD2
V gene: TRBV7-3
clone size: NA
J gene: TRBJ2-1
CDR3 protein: CASSRHPLAGVENEQFF
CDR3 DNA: TGTGCCAGCAGCCGACATCCCCTAGCGGGGGTTGAAAATGAGCAGTTCTTC

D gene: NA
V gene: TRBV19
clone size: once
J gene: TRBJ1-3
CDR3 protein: CASSIQAGNTIYF
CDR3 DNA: TGTGCCAGTAGTATACAGGCCGGAAACACCATATATTTT

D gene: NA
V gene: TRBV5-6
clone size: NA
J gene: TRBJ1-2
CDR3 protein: CASSPRTELNYGYTF
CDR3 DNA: TGTGCCAGCAGCCCACGGACAGAACTTAACTATGGCTACACCTTC

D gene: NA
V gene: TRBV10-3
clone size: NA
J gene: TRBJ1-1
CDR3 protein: CAIKGDSDTEAFF
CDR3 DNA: TGTGCCATCAAAGGGGACTCGGACACTGAAGCTTTCTTT

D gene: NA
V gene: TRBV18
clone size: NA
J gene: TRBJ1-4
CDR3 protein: CASSPGSGNEKLFF
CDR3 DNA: TGTGCCAGCTCACCAGGCTCTGGCAATGAAAAACTGTTTTTT

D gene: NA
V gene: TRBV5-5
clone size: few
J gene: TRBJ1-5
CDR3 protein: CASSFSTGSQPQHF
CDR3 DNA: TGTGCCAGCAGCTTTAGCACAGGGAGTCAGCCCCAGCATTTT

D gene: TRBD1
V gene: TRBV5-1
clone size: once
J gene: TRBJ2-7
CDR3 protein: CASSLTGYAYEQYF
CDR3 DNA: TGCGCCAGCAGCCTGACAGGGTATGCCTACGAGCAGTACTTC

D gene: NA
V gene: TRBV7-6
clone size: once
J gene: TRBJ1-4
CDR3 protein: CASSLGGSIIGEKLFF
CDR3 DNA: TGTGCCAGCAGCTTGGGGGGGAGTATAATAGGTGAAAAACTGTTTTTT

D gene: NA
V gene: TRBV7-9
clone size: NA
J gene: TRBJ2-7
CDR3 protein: CASSPRGSRYEQYF
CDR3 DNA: TGTGCCAGCAGCCCCCGTGGCAGTCGCTACGAGCAGTACTTC

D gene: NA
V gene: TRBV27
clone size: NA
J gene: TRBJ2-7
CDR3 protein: CASSAAGGPGYEQYF
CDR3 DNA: TGTGCCAGCAGTGCCGCCGGGGGTCCGGGCTACGAGCAGTACTTC

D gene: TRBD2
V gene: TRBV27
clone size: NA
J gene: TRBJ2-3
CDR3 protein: CASSPRRSGGDYLVGTDTQYF
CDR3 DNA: TGTGCCAGCAGTCCCCGGCGAAGCGGGGGAGATTATCTCGTGGGCACAGATACGCAGTATTTT

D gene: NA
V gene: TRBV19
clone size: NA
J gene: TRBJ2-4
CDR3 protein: CASSVSGTSSLGAKNIQYF
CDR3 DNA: TGTGCCAGTAGTGTCTCCGGGACATCCTCGTTGGGAGCCAAAAACATTCAGTACTTC

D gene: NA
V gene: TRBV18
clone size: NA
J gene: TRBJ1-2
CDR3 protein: CASSPYEAGENGYTF
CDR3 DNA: TGTGCCAGCTCACCATATGAGGCAGGGGAAAATGGCTACACCTTC

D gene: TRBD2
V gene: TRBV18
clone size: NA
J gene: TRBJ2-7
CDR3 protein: CASHNSGRSYEQYF
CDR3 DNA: TGTGCCAGCCATAATAGCGGGAGATCGTACGAGCAGTACTTC

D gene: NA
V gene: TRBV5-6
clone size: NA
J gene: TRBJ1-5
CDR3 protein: CASSFSATRSGQPQHF
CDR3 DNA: TGTGCCAGCAGCTTCTCGGCCACCCGAAGCGGCCAGCCCCAGCATTTT

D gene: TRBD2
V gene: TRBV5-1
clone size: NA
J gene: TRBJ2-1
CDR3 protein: CASSPWTSGSHEQFF
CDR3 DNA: TGCGCCAGCAGCCCCTGGACTAGCGGGAGTCATGAGCAGTTCTTC

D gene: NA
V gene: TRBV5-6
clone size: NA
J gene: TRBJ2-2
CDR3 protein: CASSAGLNTGELFF
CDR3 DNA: TGTGCCAGCAGCGCGGGACTTAACACCGGGGAGCTGTTTTTT

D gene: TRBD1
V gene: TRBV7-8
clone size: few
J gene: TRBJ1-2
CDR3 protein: CASSPRTGANYGYTF
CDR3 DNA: TGTGCCAGCAGCCCCCGGACAGGGGCCAACTATGGCTACACCTTC

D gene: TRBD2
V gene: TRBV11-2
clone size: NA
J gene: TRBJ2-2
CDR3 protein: CASSSPGGLAGNGELFF
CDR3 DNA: TGTGCCAGCAGTTCTCCCGGGGGACTAGCGGGAAACGGGGAGCTGTTTTTT

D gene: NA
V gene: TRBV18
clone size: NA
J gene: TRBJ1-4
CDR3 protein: CASSPMDNNEKLFF
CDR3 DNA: TGTGCCAGCTCACCAATGGACAATAATGAAAAACTGTTTTTT

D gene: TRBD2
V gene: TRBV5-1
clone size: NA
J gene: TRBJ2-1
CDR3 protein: CASSPTSGSSYNEQFF
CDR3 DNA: TGCGCCAGCAGCCCTACTAGCGGTAGCTCCTACAATGAGCAGTTCTTC

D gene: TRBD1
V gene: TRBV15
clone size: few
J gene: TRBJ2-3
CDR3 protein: CATSTRTGMTDTQYF
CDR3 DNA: TGTGCCACCAGCACCCGGACAGGGATGACAGATACGCAGTATTTT